These T cell receptor beta chains were read from a single sample in a study of blood T cell repertoires in COVID-19. This table comes from immunoSEQ multiplex PCR, and its TCRdb copy is limited to in-frame clones, with some not included. Here the sample spans some 240,000 clones, about 87% being singletons. Material: PBMCs or T cells enriched from blood (not recorded which). These receptors were taken from a woman between 35 and 50 years old who had been exposed to COVID-19. Both conserved end residues are part of each CDR3. Fields, in order: D gene, J gene, V gene, clone size, CDR3 protein, CDR3 DNA. The D gene is left open where the match is weak. Size tells how often a clone was seen (once, few, many) or the class of an expanded clone, and some rows leave it out.

D: .
J: TRBJ1-1
V: TRBV18
size: .
CDR3: CASSPAVAAFF
DNA: TGTGCCAGCTCACCGGCAGTGGCAGCTTTCTTT

D: .
J: TRBJ1-2
V: TRBV9
size: .
CDR3: CASNHRGDYGYTF
DNA: TGTGCCAGCAACCATCGGGGGGACTATGGCTACACCTTC

D: .
J: TRBJ2-2
V: TRBV5-6
size: .
CDR3: CASSFSGLELFF
DNA: TGTGCCAGCAGCTTCTCGGGTTTGGAGCTGTTTTTT

D: .
J: TRBJ2-7
V: TRBV4-3
size: .
CDR3: CASSQDLVSSYEQYF
DNA: TGCGCCAGCAGCCAAGATCTCGTCTCCTCCTACGAGCAGTACTTC

D: .
J: TRBJ1-5
V: TRBV12-3/TRBV12-4
size: .
CDR3: CASSLGGQPQHF
DNA: TGTGCCAGCAGTTTAGGCGGCCAGCCCCAGCATTTT

D: .
J: TRBJ2-2
V: TRBV28
size: .
CDR3: CASSFLGSANTGELFF
DNA: TGTGCCAGCAGTTTCCTCGGGAGCGCGAACACCGGGGAGCTGTTTTTT

D: .
J: TRBJ2-3
V: TRBV5-6
size: .
CDR3: CASSLRTMVATDTQYF
DNA: TGTGCCAGCAGCCTACGGACTATGGTTGCGACAGATACGCAGTATTTT

D: .
J: TRBJ1-2
V: TRBV3-1/TRBV3-2
size: once
CDR3: CASSQDRAYGYTF
DNA: TGTGCCAGCAGCCAAGACAGGGCGTATGGCTACACCTTC

D: .
J: TRBJ1-6
V: TRBV5-1
size: .
CDR3: CASSFDIESPLHF
DNA: TGCGCCAGCAGCTTTGACATCGAATCACCCCTCCACTTT

D: TRBD1
J: TRBJ1-2
V: TRBV28
size: once
CDR3: CASTLGSDRGGYTF
DNA: TGTGCCAGCACTTTGGGTTCCGACAGGGGCGGCTACACCTTC

D: TRBD1
J: TRBJ1-1
V: TRBV5-1
size: .
CDR3: CASSAWTGGTEAFF
DNA: TGCGCCAGCAGCGCCTGGACAGGCGGCACTGAAGCTTTCTTT

D: .
J: TRBJ1-2
V: TRBV7-2
size: .
CDR3: CASSLGLTDYGYTF
DNA: TGTGCCAGCAGCTTAGGCTTGACAGACTATGGCTACACCTTC

D: .
J: TRBJ1-1
V: TRBV7-2
size: .
CDR3: CASSSPGRDTEAFF
DNA: TGTGCCAGCAGTTCACCCGGGAGGGACACTGAAGCTTTCTTT

D: .
J: TRBJ2-3
V: TRBV7-9
size: .
CDR3: CASSGRGTDTQYF
DNA: TGTGCCAGCAGCGGTCGAGGCACAGATACGCAGTATTTT

D: .
J: TRBJ1-5
V: TRBV6-5
size: .
CDR3: CASSSGRVSGQPQHF
DNA: TGTGCCAGCAGTTCAGGCAGGGTATCAGGTCAGCCCCAGCATTTT

D: .
J: TRBJ1-1
V: TRBV9
size: once
CDR3: CASSAGGEAFF
DNA: TGTGCCAGCAGCGCGGGGGGTGAAGCTTTCTTT

D: .
J: TRBJ2-7
V: TRBV19
size: few
CDR3: CASGVGVSYEQYF
DNA: TGTGCCAGTGGAGTCGGAGTCTCCTACGAGCAGTACTTC

D: .
J: TRBJ2-4
V: TRBV4-3
size: .
CDR3: CASSQAQDSQGDIQYF
DNA: TGCGCCAGCAGCCAAGCTCAGGACAGCCAAGGGGACATTCAGTACTTC

D: .
J: TRBJ1-3
V: TRBV1
size: .
CDR3: CTSSQGYRVYGNTIYF
DNA: TGCACCAGCAGCCAAGGCTACAGGGTGTATGGAAACACCATATATTTT

D: .
J: TRBJ1-1
V: TRBV12-3/TRBV12-4
size: .
CDR3: CASSSNRNTEAFF
DNA: TGTGCCAGCAGTTCGAACAGAAACACTGAAGCTTTCTTT

D: TRBD2
J: TRBJ2-4
V: TRBV27
size: .
CDR3: CASSPRTSGTVAKNIQYF
DNA: TGTGCCAGCAGTCCGCGGACTAGCGGCACCGTAGCCAAAAACATTCAGTACTTC

D: .
J: TRBJ2-3
V: TRBV7-9
size: .
CDR3: CASSTSLADTQYF
DNA: TGTGCCAGCAGCACCTCACTGGCAGATACGCAGTATTTT

D: TRBD2
J: TRBJ2-3
V: TRBV4-3
size: .
CDR3: CASSQPTSGSTDTQYF
DNA: TGCGCCAGCAGCCAACCGACTAGCGGGAGCACAGATACGCAGTATTTT

D: TRBD1
J: TRBJ1-3
V: TRBV6-5
size: .
CDR3: CASSYDATGSGNTIYF
DNA: TGTGCCAGCAGTTACGACGCGACAGGGTCTGGAAACACCATATATTTT

D: TRBD2
J: TRBJ2-4
V: TRBV7-6
size: .
CDR3: CASSLLAGEYIQYF
DNA: TGTGCCAGCAGCTTACTAGCGGGAGAGTACATTCAGTACTTC

D: .
J: TRBJ1-2
V: TRBV7-8
size: .
CDR3: CASSQGAEGDYGYTF
DNA: TGTGCCAGCAGCCAAGGGGCAGAAGGAGACTATGGCTACACCTTC

D: .
J: TRBJ1-4
V: TRBV7-9
size: .
CDR3: CASSSGEKLFF
DNA: TGTGCCAGCAGCTCGGGTGAAAAACTGTTTTTT

D: .
J: TRBJ1-6
V: TRBV7-9
size: .
CDR3: CASSPSEGPNSPLHF
DNA: TGTGCCAGCAGCCCCTCGGAGGGGCCAAATTCACCCCTCCACTTT

D: .
J: TRBJ2-1
V: TRBV30
size: .
CDR3: CAWSIRDEQFF
DNA: TGTGCCTGGAGTATTCGGGATGAGCAGTTCTTC

D: TRBD2
J: TRBJ2-1
V: TRBV6-2/TRBV6-3
size: .
CDR3: CASSYGGGARNEQFF
DNA: TGTGCCAGCAGTTACGGCGGGGGGGCAAGGAATGAGCAGTTCTTC